This T cell receptor (beta chain) emerged from a study of cytomegalovirus exposure and HLA in healthy donors. Points from the study as a whole: The study labeled under 200 TCR beta chains cytomegalovirus-associated.

Details on this clone: Its antigen remains unknown.

The donors comprised healthy bone marrow donors. The PCR had 60 Vbeta and 13 Jbeta primers. Clones were sequenced by immunoSEQ multiplex PCR, and TCRdb holds only the in-frame ones, with some missing. The table lists about 160,000 clones, around four fifths of them singletons. V was pared by 5 bases and J by 0 bases, with 13 bases between. Germline CDR1 MNHNS, CDR2 SASEGT. This CDR3 is built from 15 residues. Sample: PBMCs. The origin of this receptor is a woman aged 25 to 39 in good health and CMV-seronegative. This sequence joins TRBV6-1 and TRBJ1-1, with D maybe TRBD1 (6 bases). The CDR3 here is CASSSWTVMNTEAFF. As DNA, the CDR3 is TGTGCCAGCAGTTCGTGGACAGTCATGAACACTGAAGCTTTCTTT.